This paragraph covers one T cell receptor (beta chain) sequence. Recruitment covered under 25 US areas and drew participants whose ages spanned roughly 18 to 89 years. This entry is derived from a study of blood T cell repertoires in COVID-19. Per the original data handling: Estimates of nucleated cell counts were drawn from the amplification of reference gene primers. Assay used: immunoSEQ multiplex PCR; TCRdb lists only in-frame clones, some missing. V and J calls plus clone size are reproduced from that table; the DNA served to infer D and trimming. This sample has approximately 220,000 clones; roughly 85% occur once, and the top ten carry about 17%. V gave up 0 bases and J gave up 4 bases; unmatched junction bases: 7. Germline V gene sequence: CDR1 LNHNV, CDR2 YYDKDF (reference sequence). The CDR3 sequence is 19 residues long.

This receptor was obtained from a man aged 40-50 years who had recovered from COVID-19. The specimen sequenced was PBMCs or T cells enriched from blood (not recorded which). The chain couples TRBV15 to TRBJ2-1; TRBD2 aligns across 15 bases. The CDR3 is CATSRDRTSGRAGYNEQFF. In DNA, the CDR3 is TGTGCCACCAGCAGAGACAGGACTAGCGGGAGGGCGGGTTACAATGAGCAGTTCTTC.